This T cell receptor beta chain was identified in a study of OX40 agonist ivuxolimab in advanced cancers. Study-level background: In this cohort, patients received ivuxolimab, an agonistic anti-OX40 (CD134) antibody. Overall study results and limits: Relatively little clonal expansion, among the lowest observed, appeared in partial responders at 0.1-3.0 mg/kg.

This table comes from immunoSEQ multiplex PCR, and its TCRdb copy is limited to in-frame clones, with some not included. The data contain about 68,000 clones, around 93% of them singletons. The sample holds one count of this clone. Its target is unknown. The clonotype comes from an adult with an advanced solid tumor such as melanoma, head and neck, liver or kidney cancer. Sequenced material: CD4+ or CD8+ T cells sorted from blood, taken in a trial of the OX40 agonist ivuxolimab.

CDR3 sequence: CASSLSGLGYGYTF. The CDR3 DNA reads TGTGCCAGCAGTCTTAGCGGGCTTGGCTATGGCTACACCTTC. J is TRBJ1-2 and V is TRBV6-5; D remains unclear. Trimming took off 5 bases at V and 4 bases at J, with 14 bases between the two ends. The V gene's germline CDR1 is MNHEY and CDR2 SVGAGI. There are 14 residues in the CDR3.